The next 29 T cell receptor beta chains were all read from a single sample in a study of T cell changes during pregnancy in multiple sclerosis. Sequencing used immunoSEQ multiplex PCR; TCRdb keeps in-frame clones, though not all of them. The sample includes over 65,000 clones, approximately 94% of them seen just once. The source was peripheral blood, collected in the third trimester of pregnancy. The receptors were sampled from a female donor with multiple sclerosis, enrolled in a pregnancy study.

The chain links TRBV29-1 to TRBJ2-5; weak D call: TRBD1 (6 bases). V was clipped by 2 bases and J by 2 bases, with 12 bases between them. CDR1 is SQVTM and CDR2 is ANQGSEA in the germline V gene. The CDR3 extends over 14 amino acids. Written as DNA, the CDR3 is TGCAGCGTTGAACCCCGGACAGCACAAGAGACCCAGTACTTC. Translation gives CSVEPRTAQETQYF.

This chain uses TRBV18 with TRBJ2-5; possible D gene TRBD2, 5 bases. The CDR3 covers 16 residues. V was shortened by 3 bases and J by 2 bases, with 16 bases between the two germline ends. Germline lookup yields CDR1 KGHSH and CDR2 LQKENI. This CDR3 is CASSPLLALIQETQYF. The CDR3 coding sequence is TGTGCCAGCTCACCTCTGCTAGCTCTCATACAAGAGACCCAGTACTTC.

The genes are TRBV10-3 and TRBJ2-3; 11 bases are a match to TRBD2. This CDR3 comprises 16 residues. The V segment lost 7 bases and the J segment 3 bases; nucleotides outside the gene matches: 9. CDR1 ENHRY and CDR2 SYGVKD come from the germline V gene. CDR3: CAITALAGATTDTQYF. The CDR3 coding sequence is TGTGCCATCACCGCACTAGCGGGGGCAACGACAGATACGCAGTATTTT.

The gene calls are TRBV29-1 and TRBJ2-5; no clear D gene. This CDR3 contains 12 residues. Per germline, CDR1 SQVTM and CDR2 ANQGSEA. Between the trimmed V and J ends, which lost 5 bases and 5 bases, there was a span of 12 bases. The CDR3 sequence is CSVTETRETQYF. CDR3 DNA sequence: TGCAGCGTTACCGAAACCCGGGAGACCCAGTACTTC.

The gene calls are TRBV7-2 and TRBJ2-5, with 7 bases fitting TRBD1. The germline CDR1 and CDR2 sequences are SGHTA and FQGNSA. V lost 3 bases to trimming and J lost 1 base; unmatched junction nucleotides: 2. The CDR3 extends over 14 amino acids. The CDR3 DNA is TGTGCCAGCAGCTTCGGACAGGCCCAAGAGACCCAGTACTTC. Its protein product is CASSFGQAQETQYF. Looking up the rest from reference TRBV7-2 and TRBJ2-5 gives the full variable domain: GAGVSQSPSNKVTEKGKDVELRCDPISGHTALYWYRQSLGQGLEFLIYFQGNSAPDKSGLPSDRFSAERTGGSVSTLTIQRTQQEDSAVYLCASSFGQAQETQYFGPGTRLLVL.

The J gene is TRBJ1-4, the V gene TRBV18; 10 bases fit TRBD1. CDR3 size: 15 residues. CDR1 KGHSH and CDR2 LQKENI come from the germline V gene. Trimming took 1 base from V and 8 from J; bases not matched to a gene: 4. The DNA of the CDR3 is TGTGCCAGCTCACCACGGGGACAGGGGCGCGAAAAACTGTTTTTT. Amino acids: CASSPRGQGREKLFF. Complete variable domain (other parts from reference TRBV18 and TRBJ1-4): NAGVMQNPRHLVRRRGQEARLRCSPMKGHSHVYWYRQLPEEGLKFMVYLQKENIIDESGMPKERFSAEFPKEGPSILRIQQVVRGDSAAYFCASSPRGQGREKLFFGSGTQLSVL.

This clone was seen only once. This CDR3 reads CASLERTGRNTEAFF. In DNA, the CDR3 is TGCGCCAGCCTAGAGAGGACAGGTAGGAACACTGAAGCTTTCTTT. The V call is TRBV5-1, the J call TRBJ1-1; 7 bases fit TRBD1. Germline V CDR1 and CDR2: SGHRS, YFSETQ. The V and J ends lost 7 bases and 1 base, in that order; junction bases with no gene match: 10. This CDR3 spans 15 amino acids.

The chain recombines TRBV7-2 with TRBJ1-5; D call uncertain. The V end was cut by 5 bases, the J end by 3 bases, with 20 bases between. The CDR3 is 17 amino acids. Germline CDR1 SGHTA, CDR2 FQGNSA. CDR3: CASSPEIGAGNNQPQHF. The CDR3 DNA reads as TGTGCCAGCAGCCCCGAAATAGGAGCCGGGAACAATCAGCCCCAGCATTTT.

This clone showed up just a few times. The chain is built from TRBV7-8 and TRBJ1-1, with a possible D match to TRBD1 (5 bases). The CDR3 is made up of 13 amino acids. Germline lookup yields CDR1 SGHVS and CDR2 FQNEAQ. The germline V and J ends were trimmed by 5 bases and 2 bases, with 9 bases remaining between them. The CDR3: CASSQGANTEAFF. In nucleotides, the CDR3 is TGTGCCAGCAGCCAAGGGGCTAACACTGAAGCTTTCTTT.

In its sample, this clone was seen a few times. The chain is built from TRBV9 and TRBJ1-1, with TRBD1 as a possible D gene (6 bases). The V and J ends lost 0 bases and 3 bases respectively, with 9 bases between them. Germline-derived CDR1 and CDR2 are SGDLS and YYNGEE. The CDR3 runs to 14 residues. The CDR3 DNA is TGTGCCAGCAGCGTAGGGGGGCCAGACACTGAAGCTTTCTTT. Its translation is CASSVGGPDTEAFF.

The chain recombines TRBV4-3 with TRBJ2-1; 9 bases agree with TRBD1. CDR1 is LGHNA and CDR2 is YSLEER in the germline V gene. There are 17 residues in the CDR3. The junction had 6 bases not matched to a gene; V was cut back by 3 bases and J by 0 bases. The CDR3: CASSHPLTGGSYNEQFF. CDR3 nucleotides: TGCGCCAGCAGCCACCCCTTGACAGGGGGCTCCTACAATGAGCAGTTCTTC.

This clone has just one count. This sequence joins TRBV5-4 and TRBJ1-1; D remains ambiguous. The CDR3 contains 15 residues. V was cut by 1 base and J by 2 bases, with 12 bases left in between. Germline-derived CDR1 and CDR2 are SGHNT and YYREEE (reference sequence). For the CDR3, the DNA is TGTGCCAGCAGCTTGCCGAGGCGGTACAACACTGAAGCTTTCTTT. Translating it yields CASSLPRRYNTEAFF.

This chain joins TRBV6-5 and TRBJ1-1; no firm D call. V was shortened by 1 base and J by 1 base, with 10 bases between the two germline ends. The CDR3 consists of 15 residues. Per germline, CDR1 MNHEY and CDR2 SVGAGI. CDR3 sequence (DNA): TGTGCCAGCAGTTACTATACGGGTCCGAACACTGAAGCTTTCTTT. The encoded protein is CASSYYTGPNTEAFF.

V gene TRBV7-6 combines with J gene TRBJ2-1; 13 nucleotides agree with TRBD2. This CDR3 spans 16 amino acids. The germline V gene encodes CDR1 SGHVS and CDR2 FNYEAQ. V lost 0 bases, J lost 9 bases, and 5 bases stayed unmatched. DNA of the CDR3: TGTGCCAGCAGCTTAGCGGAGGGACTAGCGGGGACTGAGCAGTTCTTC. Translation: CASSLAEGLAGTEQFF.

The chain is built from TRBV19 and TRBJ2-7; 7 nucleotides agree with TRBD1. The length of the CDR3 is 14 residues. Trimming at V came to 3 bases and at J to 4 bases, leaving 6 bases not matched to a gene. Germline CDR1 is LNHDA and CDR2 is SQIVND (reference sequence). The CDR3 reads CASSIGTAVYEQYF. The CDR3 DNA reads as TGTGCCAGTAGTATCGGGACAGCCGTATACGAGCAGTACTTC.

CDR3 residues: CASSDSGANTDTQYF. The CDR3 DNA reads TGTGCCAGCAGTGACTCGGGGGCCAACACAGATACGCAGTATTTT. The chain couples TRBV6-4 to TRBJ2-3, with D possibly TRBD1 on 6 matching bases. Trimming left V 0 bases short and J 2 bases short, with 9 bases between. This CDR3 comprises 15 residues. Germline V gives CDR1 MRHNA, CDR2 SNTAGT.

The chain recombines TRBV4-1 with TRBJ1-1, with a possible D match to TRBD1 (6 bases). Germline CDR1 reads MGHRA; CDR2 reads YSYEKL. With 0 bases removed from V and 0 bases from J, the gap between germline ends came to 11 bases. The CDR3 length is 16 residues. The CDR3 DNA is TGCGCCAGCAGCCAAGAAGAGGGGGTGATGAACACTGAAGCTTTCTTT. As protein: CASSQEEGVMNTEAFF.

This clone was observed a single time. CDR3 sequence (DNA): TGTGCCAGCAGCCCTACCGGGTTCTACGAGCAGTACTTC. Protein sequence: CASSPTGFYEQYF. The rearrangement links TRBV7-2 to TRBJ2-7, with D uncertain. Trimming stripped 5 bases from V and 3 bases from J, with 11 bases between. This CDR3 is built from 13 residues. Germline CDR1 reads SGHTA; CDR2 reads FQGNSA.

V is TRBV7-9 and J is TRBJ1-1; D call uncertain. This CDR3 is built from 11 residues. CDR1 SEHNR and CDR2 FQNEAQ come from the germline V gene (reference sequence). Between the trimmed V and J ends, which lost 8 bases and 5 bases, there was a span of 9 bases. CDR3 amino acids: CASVGGTEAFF. The CDR3 DNA follows: TGTGCCAGCGTCGGAGGAACTGAAGCTTTCTTT.

The table lists this clone with a count of one. This sample also contains other DNA sequences that code for the same CDR3. The CDR3 sequence is CASQPSGGYNEQFF. Here the CDR3 DNA reads TGTGCCAGCCAACCGAGCGGTGGCTACAATGAGCAGTTCTTC. The gene calls are TRBV9 and TRBJ2-1, with D tentatively TRBD2 (5 bases). This CDR3 comprises 14 residues. V was trimmed by 7 bases and J by 3 bases, leaving 14 bases between them. Germline V CDR1 and CDR2: SGDLS, YYNGEE.

The chain couples TRBV6-5 to TRBJ1-1; 11 bases are shared with TRBD1. The ends lost 2 bases at V and 4 bases at J; junction bases unmatched: 3. The CDR3 spans 15 residues. From germline, CDR1 is MNHEY and CDR2 SVGAGI. CDR3 in amino acids: CASSYRTGGGTEAFF. The CDR3 region has the DNA TGTGCCAGCAGTTACAGGACAGGGGGCGGCACTGAAGCTTTCTTT.

This chain links TRBV10-3 with TRBJ1-6; 11 bases line up with TRBD1. V lost 10 bases and J lost 5; bases outside the gene matches: 4. The CDR3 has 14 amino acids. Germline V lookup: CDR1 ENHRY, CDR2 SYGVKD. The CDR3 DNA is TGTGCCACAGGACAGGGGGCAGATAATTCACCCCTCCACTTT. It is translated as CATGQGADNSPLHF.

The rearrangement links TRBV19 to TRBJ2-6, with 11 bases identical to TRBD1. The CDR3 is 19 amino acids. J lost 4 bases, V lost 1 base, and 9 bases had no gene match. Germline assignment: CDR1 LNHDA and CDR2 SQIVND (reference sequence). CDR3 DNA sequence: TGTGCCAGTAGTATAGGACAAGGACAGGGGGCGCGGGGGGCCAACGTCCTGACTTTC. This translates into CASSIGQGQGARGANVLTF.

The chain combines TRBV13 with TRBJ1-2; 7 nucleotides agree with TRBD1. The CDR3 covers 14 residues. J gave up 2 bases and V 4 bases, and 4 bases lay outside the gene matches. Germline V gene lookup returns CDR1 PRHDT and CDR2 FYEKMQ (reference sequence). The CDR3 sequence: CASSSTGHNYGYTF. The CDR3 coding sequence is TGTGCCAGCAGCTCGACAGGGCACAACTATGGCTACACCTTC. The full variable domain, rest sourced from reference TRBV13 and TRBJ1-2, is AAGVIQSPRHLIKEKRETATLKCYPIPRHDTVYWYQQGPGQDPQFLISFYEKMQSDKGSIPDRFSAQQFSDYHSELNMSSLELGDSALYFCASSSTGHNYGYTFGSGTRLTVV.

This clone has just one count. The V gene is TRBV9, the J gene TRBJ2-3; 7 nucleotides match TRBD1. Germline V gene data show CDR1 as SGDLS and CDR2 as YYNGEE. The trim removed 0 bases at V and 6 bases at J, leaving 4 bases unmatched. The CDR3 runs 14 residues. In nucleotides, the CDR3 is TGTGCCAGCAGCGTAGAAGGGGGCGGCGATACGCAGTATTTT. Translating it yields CASSVEGGGDTQYF.

The chain joins TRBV7-3 to TRBJ2-3, with a tentative D call TRBD1 (6 bases). The V end lost 2 bases, the J end lost 1 base, and 10 bases lay between the germline ends. Germline assignment: CDR1 SGHTA and CDR2 FQGTGA. The CDR3 is made up of 15 amino acids. CDR3 nucleotides: TGTGCCAGCAGCTTATGGGCAGGGGGCACAGATACGCAGTATTTT. This sequence encodes CASSLWAGGTDTQYF.

This sequence joins TRBV19 and TRBJ1-2, with D maybe TRBD1 (6 bases). V was clipped by 4 bases and J by 1 base, with 13 bases between them. Per the germline V gene, CDR1 is LNHDA and CDR2 is SQIVND (reference sequence). The CDR3 has 15 amino acids. The DNA for the CDR3 is TGTGCCAGTAGTACGATACAGGGTTTTAACTATGGCTACACCTTC. Residues: CASSTIQGFNYGYTF.

J is TRBJ1-2 and V is TRBV19, with 8 bases fitting TRBD1. V shed 6 bases, J shed 4 bases, and the junction held 7 bases outside the gene matches. Germline V CDR1 and CDR2: LNHDA, SQIVND (reference sequence). This CDR3 spans 14 amino acids. CDR3 DNA: TGTGCCAGTAGGGACAGGGTCCGGCGCTATGGCTACACCTTC. Residues: CASRDRVRRYGYTF.

The chain combines TRBV18 with TRBJ2-1; a possible D gene is TRBD2 (7 bases). Germline lookup yields CDR1 KGHSH and CDR2 LQKENI. The CDR3 covers 15 residues. The germline V and J ends were trimmed by 3 bases and 8 bases, with 17 bases remaining between them. CDR3 coding DNA: TGTGCCAGCTCACCCCTCGGGGGGCGCCCCCATGAGCAGTTCTTC. Translated, it gives CASSPLGGRPHEQFF. Full variable domain (outside the CDR3, taken from reference TRBV18 and TRBJ2-1): NAGVMQNPRHLVRRRGQEARLRCSPMKGHSHVYWYRQLPEEGLKFMVYLQKENIIDESGMPKERFSAEFPKEGPSILRIQQVVRGDSAAYFCASSPLGGRPHEQFFGPGTRLTVL.